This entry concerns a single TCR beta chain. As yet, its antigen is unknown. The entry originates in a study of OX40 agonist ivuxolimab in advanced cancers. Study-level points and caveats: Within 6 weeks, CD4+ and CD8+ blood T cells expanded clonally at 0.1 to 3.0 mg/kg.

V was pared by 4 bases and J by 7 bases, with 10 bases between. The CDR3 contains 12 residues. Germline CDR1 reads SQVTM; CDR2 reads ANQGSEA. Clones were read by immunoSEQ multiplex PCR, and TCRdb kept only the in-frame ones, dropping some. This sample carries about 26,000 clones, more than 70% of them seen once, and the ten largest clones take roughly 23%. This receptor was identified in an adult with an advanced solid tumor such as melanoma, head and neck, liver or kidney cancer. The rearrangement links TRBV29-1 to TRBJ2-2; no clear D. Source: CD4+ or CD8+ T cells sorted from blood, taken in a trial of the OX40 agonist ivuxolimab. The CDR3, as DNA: TGCAGCGTTGTCTCCGTGGGCGGGGAGCTGTTTTTT. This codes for CSVVSVGGELFF.